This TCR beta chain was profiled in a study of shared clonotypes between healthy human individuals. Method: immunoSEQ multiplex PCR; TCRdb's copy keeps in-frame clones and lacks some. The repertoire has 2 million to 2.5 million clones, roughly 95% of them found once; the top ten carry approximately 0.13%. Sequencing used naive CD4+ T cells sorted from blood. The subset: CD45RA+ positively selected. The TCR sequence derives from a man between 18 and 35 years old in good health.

The CDR3 region is CASSPYDERELAHEQYF. CDR3 sequence (DNA): TGCGCCAGCAGCCCCTATGATGAGCGGGAGCTTGCCCACGAGCAGTACTTC. The V gene is TRBV4-1, the J gene TRBJ2-7; TRBD2 matches 8 bases. V lost 4 bases and J lost 5; bases outside the gene matches: 16. Germline CDR1 MGHRA, CDR2 YSYEKL. The CDR3 is 17 residues long.